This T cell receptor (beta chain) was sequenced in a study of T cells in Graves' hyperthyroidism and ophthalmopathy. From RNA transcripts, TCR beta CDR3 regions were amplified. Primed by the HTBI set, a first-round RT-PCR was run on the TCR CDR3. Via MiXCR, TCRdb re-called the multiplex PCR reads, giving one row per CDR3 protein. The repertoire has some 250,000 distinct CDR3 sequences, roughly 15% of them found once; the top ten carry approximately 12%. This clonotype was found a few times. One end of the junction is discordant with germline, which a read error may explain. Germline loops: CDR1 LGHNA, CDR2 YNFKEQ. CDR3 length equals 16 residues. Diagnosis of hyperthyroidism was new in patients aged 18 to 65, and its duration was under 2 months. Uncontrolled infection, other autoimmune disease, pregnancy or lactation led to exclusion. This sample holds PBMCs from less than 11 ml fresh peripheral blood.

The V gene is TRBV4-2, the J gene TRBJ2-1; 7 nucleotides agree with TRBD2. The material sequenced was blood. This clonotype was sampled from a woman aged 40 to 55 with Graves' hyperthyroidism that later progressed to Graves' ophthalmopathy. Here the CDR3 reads CASSQDSGGSYSEQFF. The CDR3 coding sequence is TGTGCCAGCAGCCAAGATAGTGGCGGGAGCTACAGTGAGCAGTTCTTC.